The next 20 T cell receptor beta chains were all read from a single sample in a study of CD8 T cells in Susac syndrome (dated by TCRdb to the late 2010s). Library method: the immunoSEQ multiplex PCR assay. RNA was extracted using the RNeasy kit, and roughly 0.5 to 1 microgram was reverse transcribed with random hexamers. TCRdb reprocessed the public reads (quality trimming at Q25 with fastp, clone calling with MiXCR) and kept in-frame beta chains. Each entry merges the rows of one CDR3 protein and shows their most common DNA and genes. In all, the sample holds about 200,000 distinct CDR3 sequences, and roughly 94% of those were seen once. Clones ranked in the top ten supply around 0.093% of the sample. The material sequenced was CD4+ T cells from PBMCs. The receptors stem from a human donor in good health.

The chain combines TRBV28 with TRBJ2-1; the D call may be TRBD1 or TRBD2 (5 bases each). This CDR3 spans 16 amino acids. Germline V lookup: CDR1 MDHEN, CDR2 SYDVKM. The V end lost 6 bases, the J end lost 1 base, and 16 bases lay between the germline ends. The CDR3 DNA sequence: TGTGCCAGCAGCGCCCCCGGGACCCAATCCTACAATGAGCAGTTCTTC. Protein: CASSAPGTQSYNEQFF.

The genes are TRBV7-9 and TRBJ1-5; TRBD1 matches at 8 bases. Germline CDR1 SEHNR, CDR2 FQNEAQ (reference sequence). This CDR3 is 14 amino acids long. V was clipped by 7 bases and J by 7 bases; unmatched bases: 9. The CDR3 here is CASTDDRGGQPQHF. CDR3 nucleotide sequence: TGTGCCAGCACGGACGACAGGGGCGGGCAGCCCCAGCATTTT.

This chain joins TRBV9 and TRBJ2-6; a weak D match, TRBD2 (5 bases). The length of the CDR3 is 17 residues. V gave up 3 bases and J gave up 0 bases, with 13 bases separating them. In germline, CDR1 is SGDLS, CDR2 YYNGEE. The CDR3 DNA is TGTGCCAGCAGCGGAACGTCCCGGGACTCTGGGGCCAACGTCCTGACTTTC. Encoded protein: CASSGTSRDSGANVLTF.

The chain links TRBV12-3 or TRBV12-4 to TRBJ1-5, with D hard to call. This CDR3 has 13 residues. Trimming pared 5 bases from V and 7 bases from J, leaving 12 bases between. CDR3 DNA sequence: TGTGCCAGCAGTCCCCTCGTTCGCCAGCCCCAGCATTTT. Its translation is CASSPLVRQPQHF.

The genes are TRBV29-1 and TRBJ2-7, with 9 bases identical to TRBD1. V dropped 5 bases and J dropped 4; count of bases not matched to a gene: 6. The CDR3 is made up of 13 amino acids. Germline lookup yields CDR1 SQVTM and CDR2 ANQGSEA. The CDR3 DNA is TGCAGCGTTTTTGGCGGACAGGGGTACGAGCAGTACTTC. Translation: CSVFGGQGYEQYF.

The J gene is TRBJ1-2, the V gene TRBV29-1; tentative D call: TRBD1 (6 bases). With 7 bases removed from V and 0 bases from J, the gap between germline ends came to 9 bases. The germline CDR1 and CDR2 sequences are SQVTM and ANQGSEA. The CDR3 has 12 residues. The DNA of the CDR3 is TGCAGCGATCGACAGGCTAACTATGGCTACACCTTC. Translating it yields CSDRQANYGYTF.

The sample holds one count of this clonotype. The chain has TRBV3-1 and TRBJ2-7, with 7 bases lining up with TRBD1. The CDR3 extends over 13 amino acids. The V gene end was trimmed by 3 bases and the J gene end by 4 bases; junction bases not matched to a gene: 3. Germline V gene data show CDR1 as LGHDT and CDR2 as YNNKEL (reference sequence). The CDR3 spells CASSHGTVYEQYV. In DNA form, the CDR3 reads TGTGCCAGCAGCCACGGGACAGTATACGAGCAGTACGTC.

The chain recombines TRBV29-1 with TRBJ1-1, with D unresolved. Germline V gene lookup returns CDR1 SQVTM and CDR2 ANQGSEA. The CDR3 covers 11 residues. The V and J ends lost 2 bases and 6 bases respectively, with 7 bases between them. The CDR3 DNA reads as TGCAGCGTTGAACGGGGTTCTGAAGCTTTCTTT. It encodes CSVERGSEAFF.

This clonotype has a single count. This rearrangement joins TRBV12-3 or TRBV12-4 to TRBJ1-1; D is ambiguous. The CDR3 sequence is 13 residues long. Trimming removed 3 bases at V and 1 base at J, with 6 bases between. The CDR3 sequence: CASSFQWNTEAFF. CDR3 coding DNA: TGTGCCAGCAGTTTTCAGTGGAACACTGAAGCTTTCTTT.

The chain couples TRBV6-5 to TRBJ2-5, with D possibly matching TRBD2 (6 bases). This CDR3 spans 15 amino acids. V lost 6 bases and J lost 5, with 19 bases in between. Germline-derived CDR1 and CDR2 are MNHEY and SVGAGI. CDR3 sequence (DNA): TGTGCCAGCAGCTCCCGAGGAGGGAGGATGGAGACCCAGTACTTC. It encodes CASSSRGGRMETQYF.

This clonotype came up once. The chain uses TRBV12-3 or TRBV12-4 and TRBJ1-1, with a tentative D call TRBD1 (6 bases). Trimming pared 6 bases from V and 0 bases from J, leaving 17 bases between. The CDR3 has 16 amino acids. The chain's CDR3 is CASRPSGGPMNTEAFF. The CDR3 DNA reads TGTGCCAGCAGACCCAGTGGGGGGCCCATGAACACTGAAGCTTTCTTT.

The chain has TRBV20-1 and TRBJ1-4; 9 bases fit TRBD1. Unmatched junction bases numbered 3, after V lost 6 bases and J lost 7 bases. This CDR3 is built from 12 residues. Germline values: CDR1 DFQATT, CDR2 SNEGSKA (reference sequence). This chain's CDR3 is CSAGQGREKLFF. The CDR3 DNA reads TGCAGTGCAGGACAGGGGCGTGAAAAACTGTTTTTT.

J is TRBJ2-3 and V is TRBV29-1; TRBD2 might be the D (6 bases). Germline CDR1 reads SQVTM; CDR2 reads ANQGSEA. The CDR3 runs 13 residues. The germline V and J ends were trimmed by 4 bases and 0 bases, with 8 bases remaining between them. CDR3 coding DNA: TGCAGCGTTGGGGAGGCCAGCACAGATACGCAGTATTTT. As protein: CSVGEASTDTQYF.

This rearrangement joins TRBV12-3 or TRBV12-4 to TRBJ1-1; TRBD1 matches at 7 bases. The CDR3 has 15 residues. The V and J ends lost 6 bases and 1 base, in that order; junction bases with no gene match: 8. The CDR3 DNA is TGTGCCAGCAGAGTACCGGGACAGCCGAACACTGAAGCTTTCTTT. It specifies CASRVPGQPNTEAFF.

The chain recombines TRBV5-1 with TRBJ2-6, with D perhaps matching TRBD1 (6 bases). The V end was cut by 5 bases, the J end by 0 bases, with 6 bases between. The CDR3 totals 14 residues. Germline V gives CDR1 SGHRS, CDR2 YFSETQ. This CDR3 reads CASRDSSGANVLTF. The CDR3 DNA follows: TGCGCCAGCAGGGACAGCTCTGGGGCCAACGTCCTGACTTTC.

This chain uses TRBV20-1 with TRBJ2-7; 9 bases align to TRBD2. CDR3 length equals 15 residues. Unmatched junction bases numbered 5, after V lost 0 bases and J lost 2 bases. CDR1 is DFQATT and CDR2 is SNEGSKA in the germline V gene (reference sequence). CDR3 region: CSARDMAGGTYEQYF. The DNA of the CDR3 is TGCAGTGCTAGAGATATGGCGGGGGGGACCTACGAGCAGTACTTC.

This rearrangement joins TRBV4-1 to TRBJ2-3, with D perhaps matching TRBD2 (6 bases). Germline V gene data show CDR1 as MGHRA and CDR2 as YSYEKL. V was trimmed by 1 base and J by 4 bases, leaving 18 bases between them. This CDR3 spans 17 amino acids. Written as DNA, the CDR3 is TGCGCCAGCAGCCAAGTTCTCACTAGCAGGTCCCCAGATACGCAGTATTTT. It specifies CASSQVLTSRSPDTQYF.

The CDR3 is CSAPPRDGSNYGYTF. The DNA of the CDR3 is TGCAGTGCTCCACCGCGGGACGGCAGTAACTATGGCTACACCTTC. V is TRBV20-1 and J is TRBJ1-2; D is possibly TRBD1 (5 bases). Trimming stripped 5 bases from V and 1 base from J, with 17 bases between. CDR3 length: 15 amino acids. Germline loops: CDR1 DFQATT, CDR2 SNEGSKA (reference sequence).

This clonotype was picked up one time. The V and J genes are TRBV28 and TRBJ1-1; 9 positions agree with TRBD1. V trimming: 10 bases; J trimming: 2 bases; junction bases outside the gene matches: 8. CDR1 and CDR2 from the germline V gene are MDHEN and SYDVKM. CDR3 length: 14 residues. The DNA for the CDR3 is TGTGCCACCATCGACAGGGGGAGTAACACTGAAGCTTTCTTT. It codes for CATIDRGSNTEAFF.

The rearrangement joins TRBV6-5 to TRBJ2-3; maybe TRBD2 (5 bases). The length of the CDR3 is 16 residues. Germline V gives CDR1 MNHEY, CDR2 SVGAGI. With 2 bases removed from V and 1 base from J, the gap between germline ends came to 13 bases. The CDR3 nucleotides are TGTGCCAGCAGTTACAATGCGGGTTCGGGCACAGATACGCAGTATTTT. This translates into CASSYNAGSGTDTQYF.